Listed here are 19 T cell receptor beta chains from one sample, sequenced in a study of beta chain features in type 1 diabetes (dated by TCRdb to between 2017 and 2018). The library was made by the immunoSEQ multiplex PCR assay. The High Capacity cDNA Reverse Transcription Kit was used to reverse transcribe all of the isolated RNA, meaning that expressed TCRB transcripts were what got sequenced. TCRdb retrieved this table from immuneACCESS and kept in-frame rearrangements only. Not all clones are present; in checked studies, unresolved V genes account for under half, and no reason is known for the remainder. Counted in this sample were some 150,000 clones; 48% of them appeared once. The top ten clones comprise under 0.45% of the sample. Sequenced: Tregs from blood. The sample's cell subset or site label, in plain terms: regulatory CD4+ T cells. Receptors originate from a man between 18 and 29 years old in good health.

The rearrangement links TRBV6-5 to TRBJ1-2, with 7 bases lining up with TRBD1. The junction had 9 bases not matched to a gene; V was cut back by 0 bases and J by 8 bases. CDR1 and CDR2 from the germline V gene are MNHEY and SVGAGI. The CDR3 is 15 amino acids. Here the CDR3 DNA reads TGTGCCAGCAGTTACTCTTCGACAGGGTGGGGAGGCTACACCTTC. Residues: CASSYSSTGWGGYTF.

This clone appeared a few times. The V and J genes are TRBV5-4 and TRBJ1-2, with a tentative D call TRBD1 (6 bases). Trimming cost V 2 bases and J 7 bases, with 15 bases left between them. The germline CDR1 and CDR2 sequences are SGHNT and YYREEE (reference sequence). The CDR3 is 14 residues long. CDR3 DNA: TGTGCCAGCAGCTTTGTAGGGGGAAAGGGTGGCTACACCTTC. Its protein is CASSFVGGKGGYTF.

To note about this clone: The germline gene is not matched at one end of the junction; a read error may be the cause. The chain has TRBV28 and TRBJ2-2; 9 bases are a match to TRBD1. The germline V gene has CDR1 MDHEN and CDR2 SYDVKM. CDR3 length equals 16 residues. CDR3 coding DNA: TGTGCCAGCAGTTTCCCTGGACAGGGGTTCACCGAGGAGCTGTTTTTT. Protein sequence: CASSFPGQGFTEELFF.

In DNA form, the CDR3 reads TGTGCCAGCAGTCCGAGCTTCATGAACACTGAAGCTTTCTTT. The encoded protein is CASSPSFMNTEAFF. The V and J genes are TRBV6-5 and TRBJ1-1; no reliable D call. Germline CDR1 is MNHEY and CDR2 is SVGAGI. The V end lost 5 bases, the J end lost 0 bases, and 10 bases lay between the germline ends. This CDR3 contains 14 residues.

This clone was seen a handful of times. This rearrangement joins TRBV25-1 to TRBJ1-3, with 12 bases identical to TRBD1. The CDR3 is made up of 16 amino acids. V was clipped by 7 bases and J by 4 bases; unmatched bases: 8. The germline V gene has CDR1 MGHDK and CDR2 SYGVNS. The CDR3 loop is CASKQAGTGGGNTIYF. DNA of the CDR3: TGTGCCAGCAAACAAGCCGGGACAGGGGGCGGAAACACCATATATTTT.

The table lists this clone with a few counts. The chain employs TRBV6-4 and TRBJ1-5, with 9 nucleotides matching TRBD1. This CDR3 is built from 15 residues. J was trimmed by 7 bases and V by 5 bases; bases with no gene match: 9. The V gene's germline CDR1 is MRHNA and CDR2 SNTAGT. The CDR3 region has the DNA TGTGCCAGCAGTCCTACAGGGGGCATGTGGCAGCCCCAGCATTTT. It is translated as CASSPTGGMWQPQHF.

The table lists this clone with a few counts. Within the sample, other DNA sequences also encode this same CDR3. The CDR3 nucleotides read TGTGCCAGCAGTTTATGGGACAGGGACTATGGCTACACCTTC. This gives the protein CASSLWDRDYGYTF. The V and J genes are TRBV28 and TRBJ1-2; 8 nucleotides agree with TRBD1. The CDR3 is made up of 14 amino acids. CDR1 MDHEN and CDR2 SYDVKM come from the germline V gene. Losses at the gene ends were 0 bases for V and 3 bases for J; bases not matched to a gene: 0.

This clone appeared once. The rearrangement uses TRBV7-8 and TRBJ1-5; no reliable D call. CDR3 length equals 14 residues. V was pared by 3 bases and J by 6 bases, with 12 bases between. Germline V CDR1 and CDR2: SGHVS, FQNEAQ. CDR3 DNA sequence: TGTGCCAGCAGCTTTTCGTTTGGCCCTCAGCCCCAGCATTTT. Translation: CASSFSFGPQPQHF.

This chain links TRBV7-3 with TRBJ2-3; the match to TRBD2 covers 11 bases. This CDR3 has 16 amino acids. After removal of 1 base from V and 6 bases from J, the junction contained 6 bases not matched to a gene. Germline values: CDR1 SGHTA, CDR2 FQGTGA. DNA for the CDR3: TGTGCCAGCAGCTTAAGGGCTAGCGGGAGGTCTGATACGCAGTATTTT. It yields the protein CASSLRASGRSDTQYF.

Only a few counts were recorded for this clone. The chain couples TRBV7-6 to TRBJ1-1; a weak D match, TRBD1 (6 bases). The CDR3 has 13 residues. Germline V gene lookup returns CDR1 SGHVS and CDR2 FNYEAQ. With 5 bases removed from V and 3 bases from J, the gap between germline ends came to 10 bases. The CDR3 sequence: CASSVTGYTEAFF. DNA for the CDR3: TGTGCCAGCAGCGTTACAGGGTACACTGAAGCTTTCTTT.

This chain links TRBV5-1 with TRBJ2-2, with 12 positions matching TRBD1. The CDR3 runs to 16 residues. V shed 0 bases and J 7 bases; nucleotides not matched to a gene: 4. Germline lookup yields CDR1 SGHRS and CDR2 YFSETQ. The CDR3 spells CASSLVGTGGFGELFF. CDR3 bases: TGCGCCAGCAGCTTGGTGGGGACAGGGGGCTTCGGGGAGCTGTTTTTT.

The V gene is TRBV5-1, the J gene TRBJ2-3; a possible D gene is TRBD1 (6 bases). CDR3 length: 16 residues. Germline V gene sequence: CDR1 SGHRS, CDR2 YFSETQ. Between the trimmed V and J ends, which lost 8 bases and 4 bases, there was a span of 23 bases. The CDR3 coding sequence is TGCGCCAGTAACTCTTTACAGGGCTCGTACGCAGATACGCAGTATTTT. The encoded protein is CASNSLQGSYADTQYF.

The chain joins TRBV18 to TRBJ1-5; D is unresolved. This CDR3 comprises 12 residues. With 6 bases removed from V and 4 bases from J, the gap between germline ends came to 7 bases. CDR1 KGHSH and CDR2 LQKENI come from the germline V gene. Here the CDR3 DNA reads TGTGCCAGCTCGGCAGCGAATCAGCCCCAGCATTTT. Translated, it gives CASSAANQPQHF.

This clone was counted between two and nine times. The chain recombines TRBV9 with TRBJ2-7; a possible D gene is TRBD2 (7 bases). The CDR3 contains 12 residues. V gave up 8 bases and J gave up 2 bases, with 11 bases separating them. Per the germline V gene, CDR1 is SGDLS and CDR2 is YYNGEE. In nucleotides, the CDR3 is TGTGCCAGGCGGGGGCCTCCCTACGAGCAGTACTTC. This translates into CARRGPPYEQYF.

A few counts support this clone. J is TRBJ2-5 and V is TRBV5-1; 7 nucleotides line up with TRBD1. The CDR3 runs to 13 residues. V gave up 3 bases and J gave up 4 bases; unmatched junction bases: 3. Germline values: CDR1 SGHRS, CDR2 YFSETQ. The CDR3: CASSSAGGETQYF. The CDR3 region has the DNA TGCGCCAGCAGCTCCGCAGGGGGAGAGACCCAGTACTTC.

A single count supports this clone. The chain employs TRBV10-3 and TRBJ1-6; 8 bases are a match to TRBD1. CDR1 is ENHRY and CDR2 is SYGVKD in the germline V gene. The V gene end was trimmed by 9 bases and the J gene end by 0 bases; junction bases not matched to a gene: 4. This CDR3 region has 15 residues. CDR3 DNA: TGTGCCATAGGACAGGGAAGCTCCTATAATTCACCCCTCCACTTT. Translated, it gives CAIGQGSSYNSPLHF.

For the CDR3, the DNA is TGTGCCAGCAGCTTAGCGCTCCAGTTGGCAGATACGCAGTATTTT. Protein product: CASSLALQLADTQYF. This chain uses TRBV7-2 with TRBJ2-3; D gene ambiguous. The V end was cut by 0 bases, the J end by 4 bases, with 11 bases between. Germline V lookup: CDR1 SGHTA, CDR2 FQGNSA. This CDR3 has 15 amino acids.

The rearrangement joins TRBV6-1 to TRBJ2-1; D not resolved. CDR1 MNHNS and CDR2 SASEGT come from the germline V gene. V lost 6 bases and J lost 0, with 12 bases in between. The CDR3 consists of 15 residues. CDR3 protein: CASSSKRISYNEQFF. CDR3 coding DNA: TGTGCCAGCAGCTCTAAAAGAATCTCCTACAATGAGCAGTTCTTC.

CDR3 sequence reads: CATPLSRRLALATLSYEQYF. CDR3 in DNA: TGCGCCACCCCCTTGTCTCGGAGACTAGCACTAGCGACCCTTTCCTACGAGCAGTACTTC. The chain carries TRBV10-2 and TRBJ2-7; 7 bases are shared with TRBD2. The J segment lost 1 base and the V segment lost 10 bases, leaving 28 bases of the junction unmatched. Germline V gene lookup returns CDR1 WSHSY and CDR2 SAAADI. There are 20 residues in the CDR3.